The entry below describes one T cell receptor (beta chain). Using immunoSEQ multiplex PCR, the repertoire was profiled, and TCRdb retains in-frame clones only, with some absent. Of about 120,000 clones in the sample, 90% to 95% were seen once. This entry comes from a study of OX40 agonist ivuxolimab in advanced cancers. This CDR3 contains 14 residues. Germline CDR1 LNHDA, CDR2 SQIVND (reference sequence). V was clipped by 7 bases and J by 2 bases, with 12 bases between them. This rearrangement joins TRBV19 to TRBJ1-3; D is undetermined. This specimen consisted of CD4+ or CD8+ T cells sorted from blood, obtained in a trial of the OX40 agonist ivuxolimab. The TCR comes from an adult with an advanced solid tumor such as melanoma, head and neck, liver or kidney cancer. CDR3 in DNA: TGTGCCAGTACCCATCCTCCCGCTGGAAACACCATATATTTT. It yields the protein CASTHPPAGNTIYF.